The TCR beta chain under discussion was sequenced for a study of Tregs in tolerant kidney transplant recipients. Study-level results: Donor-specific Treg expansion exceeded global Treg expansion in tolerant patients, suggesting antigen drive.

Thawed PBMCs were FACS-sorted into unstimulated CD4+CD25+CD127- regulatory T cells, CD4+CD25- non-regulatory cells, CD4 and CD8 cells. The germline V gene has CDR1 SGHTA and CDR2 FQGNSA. This CDR3 is 15 amino acids long. J lost 1 base, V lost 2 bases, and 1 base had no gene match. Details on this clone: Its cognate antigen is unknown.

The repertoire was sequenced with immunoSEQ multiplex PCR; TCRdb's copy has only in-frame clones and lacks some. The sample comprises more than 60,000 clones, 98% of which are singletons, and roughly 0.59% rests with the top ten. The sequencing here drew on CD4+ T cells from blood, taken before the transplant. J is TRBJ2-7 and V is TRBV7-2, with 11 nucleotides matching TRBD2. The clonotype comes from a human donor who received a combined kidney and bone marrow transplant. The DNA of the CDR3 is TGTGCCAGCAGCTTAAGACTAGCGGGATCCTACGAGCAGTACTTC. It specifies CASSLRLAGSYEQYF.